The 27 T cell receptor beta chains listed next were all sequenced from one sample in a study of blood T cell repertoires in COVID-19. Measured with immunoSEQ multiplex PCR; TCRdb has only the in-frame clones, and not every one. The data hold under 60,000 clones, with about 85% observed a single time. The sequenced material came from peripheral blood. These receptor sequences come from a human donor in a cohort sampled during active COVID-19.

This sequence joins TRBV28 and TRBJ1-3, with 7 positions matching TRBD1. Germline CDR1 is MDHEN and CDR2 is SYDVKM. The CDR3 spans 16 residues. The J segment lost 0 bases and the V segment lost 2 bases, leaving 4 bases of the junction unmatched. The CDR3 DNA is TGTGCCAGCAGTTTAGGACAGGTGGGCTCTGGAAACACCATATATTTT. Translation gives CASSLGQVGSGNTIYF.

V is TRBV4-2 and J is TRBJ2-2; D is possibly TRBD2 (6 bases). The CDR3 covers 16 residues. Trimming pared 3 bases from V and 0 bases from J, leaving 11 bases between. Germline CDR1 LGHNA, CDR2 YNFKEQ. The CDR3 DNA follows: TGTGCCAGCAGCCAGGGCGGCGGGGCGAACACCGGGGAGCTGTTTTTT. This translates into CASSQGGGANTGELFF.

V is TRBV7-9 and J is TRBJ1-1; no firm D call. Germline values: CDR1 SEHNR, CDR2 FQNEAQ (reference sequence). V dropped 3 bases and J dropped 5 bases, with 4 bases sitting between them. There are 11 residues in the CDR3. The CDR3, as DNA: TGTGCCAGCAGCTTCGAGACTGAAGCTTTCTTT. It yields the protein CASSFETEAFF.

As for this clone: Other DNA sequences in the sample encode the same CDR3. The chain uses TRBV4-2 and TRBJ2-7, with D hard to call. Germline-derived CDR1 and CDR2 are LGHNA and YNFKEQ. Trimming stripped 0 bases from V and 2 bases from J, with 8 bases between. CDR3 length equals 14 residues. The CDR3 region is CASSQEAQTYEQYF. DNA for the CDR3: TGTGCCAGCAGCCAAGAAGCCCAAACCTACGAGCAGTACTTC.

The chain has TRBV10-2 and TRBJ2-5; the match to TRBD2 covers 7 bases. The CDR3 extends over 12 amino acids. CDR1 is WSHSY, CDR2 SAAADI, per germline. After removal of 7 bases from V and 5 bases from J, the junction contained 4 bases not matched to a gene. The CDR3 bases are TGCGCCAGCACCCCTAGCGGTGAGACCCAGTACTTC. It translates to CASTPSGETQYF.

The chain joins TRBV21-1 to TRBJ1-2; no DNA check was done on the table's D call, TRBD1. TRBV21-1 is flagged as a pseudogene. The CDR3 is made up of 15 amino acids. In DNA form, the CDR3 reads TGTGCCAGCAGCAAAGTGGGGGCTAGGAGCTATGGCTACACCTTC. Translation gives CASSKVGARSYGYTF.

The J gene is TRBJ2-2, the V gene TRBV6-5; 7 bases agree with TRBD2. CDR1 and CDR2 from the germline V gene are MNHEY and SVGAGI. After removal of 7 bases from V and 3 bases from J, the junction contained 8 bases not matched to a gene. The CDR3 length is 15 residues. The DNA for the CDR3 is TGTGCCAGCACCCGCGGGAGTACCCACACCGGGGAGCTGTTTTTT. It codes for CASTRGSTHTGELFF.

This chain connects TRBV29-1 to TRBJ2-1; TRBD2 aligns across 10 bases. Germline V CDR1 and CDR2: SQVTM, ANQGSEA. The CDR3 extends over 14 amino acids. Trimming took 8 bases from V and 10 from J; bases not matched to a gene: 14. The CDR3 spells CSTSRASGREEQFF. The CDR3 DNA reads as TGCAGCACCTCCCGGGCTAGCGGGAGAGAAGAGCAGTTCTTC.

This chain joins TRBV27 and TRBJ2-1; 11 nucleotides align to TRBD2. The germline CDR1 and CDR2 sequences are MNHEY and SMNVEV (reference sequence). This CDR3 is 15 amino acids long. Trimming removed 3 bases from V and 4 bases from J; junction bases left unmatched: 2. The CDR3 loop is CASSLGLADYNEQFF. The CDR3 DNA sequence: TGTGCCAGCAGTTTGGGACTAGCGGATTACAATGAGCAGTTCTTC.

The chain recombines TRBV7-9 with TRBJ2-6; D uncertain. Looked up from germline, CDR1 is SEHNR and CDR2 is FQNEAQ (reference sequence). The V and J ends lost 2 bases and 0 bases respectively, with 5 bases between them. The CDR3 runs to 15 residues. Here the CDR3 DNA reads TGTGCCAGCAGCTTACTCAGCTCTGGGGCCAACGTCCTGACTTTC. This sequence encodes CASSLLSSGANVLTF.

This chain joins TRBV18 and TRBJ2-2, with 7 bases matching TRBD1. Germline V gives CDR1 KGHSH, CDR2 LQKENI. The CDR3 is 19 amino acids. The V segment lost 2 bases and the J segment 2 bases; nucleotides outside the gene matches: 14. CDR3 amino acids: CASSPKPVTGATNTGELFF. Here the CDR3 DNA reads TGTGCCAGCTCACCAAAACCCGTAACAGGGGCCACAAACACCGGGGAGCTGTTTTTT.

As for this clone: One end of the junction varies from germline; a read error may be responsible. V gene TRBV7-2 combines with J gene TRBJ2-7; 7 nucleotides agree with TRBD2. Germline V gene sequence: CDR1 SGHTA, CDR2 FQGNSA. The CDR3 extends over 14 amino acids. The CDR3 DNA follows: TGTGCCAGCAGCTTAGGTTACGTGATAGAGCGGGGTCACTTC. Encoded protein: CASSLGYVIERGHF.

The V gene is TRBV19, the J gene TRBJ1-4; D might be TRBD1 (6 bases). The CDR3 totals 17 residues. The V end was cut by 4 bases, the J end by 5 bases, with 20 bases between. The germline gives CDR1 LNHDA, CDR2 SQIVND (reference sequence). The CDR3 region is CASSTPHRQELNEKLFF. The CDR3 DNA follows: TGTGCCAGTAGTACCCCGCACCGACAGGAATTAAATGAAAAACTGTTTTTT.

The rearrangement uses TRBV5-1 and TRBJ2-7, with D possibly TRBD1 on 5 matching bases. V dropped 4 bases and J dropped 0 bases, with 11 bases sitting between them. This CDR3 has 14 residues. The V gene's germline CDR1 is SGHRS and CDR2 YFSETQ. This CDR3 reads CASSNTGSSYEQYF. The CDR3 region has the DNA TGCGCCAGCAGCAATACAGGCAGCTCCTACGAGCAGTACTTC.

The rearrangement uses TRBV13 and TRBJ2-3; tentatively, D is TRBD1 (5 bases). Germline CDR1 is PRHDT and CDR2 is FYEKMQ (reference sequence). The CDR3 consists of 14 residues. Trimming left V 0 bases short and J 5 bases short, with 9 bases between. Here the CDR3 reads CASSLGDTGDTQYF. The CDR3 DNA follows: TGTGCCAGCAGCTTAGGGGACACTGGAGATACGCAGTATTTT.

The V and J genes are TRBV10-2 and TRBJ2-7; 9 bases fit TRBD2. The CDR3 has 18 residues. CDR1 is WSHSY, CDR2 SAAADI, per germline. V lost 3 bases to trimming and J lost 4 bases; unmatched junction nucleotides: 16. The DNA for the CDR3 is TGCGCCAGCAGTGATCGCGGGGCAACAGCGGGAGGACTGTACGAGCAGTACTTC. Its translation: CASSDRGATAGGLYEQYF.

V is TRBV30 and J is TRBJ2-3, with 10 bases fitting TRBD2. After removal of 0 bases from V and 4 bases from J, the junction contained 4 bases not matched to a gene. The CDR3 loop spans 15 amino acids. Germline V gives CDR1 GTSNPN, CDR2 SVGIG (reference sequence). The chain's CDR3 is CAWSVSLAGADTQYF. The DNA of the CDR3 is TGTGCCTGGAGTGTAAGTCTAGCGGGAGCAGATACGCAGTATTTT.

The V and J genes are TRBV5-4 and TRBJ2-5, with TRBD2 matching 7 bases. Germline CDR1 SGHNT, CDR2 YYREEE (reference sequence). After removal of 2 bases from V and 5 bases from J, the junction contained 18 bases not matched to a gene. The CDR3 contains 18 residues. The CDR3 spells CASSFSAASGRKVETQYF. The CDR3 DNA is TGTGCCAGCAGCTTTAGTGCGGCTAGCGGCCGGAAGGTGGAGACCCAGTACTTC.

The V call is TRBV4-2, the J call TRBJ2-7; D uncertain. This CDR3 spans 15 amino acids. Germline loops: CDR1 LGHNA, CDR2 YNFKEQ. With 0 bases removed from V and 2 bases from J, the gap between germline ends came to 11 bases. The CDR3 nucleotides are TGTGCCAGCAGCCAAGAGGCGGCGGATCCCTACGAGCAGTACTTC. The encoded protein is CASSQEAADPYEQYF.

The chain uses TRBV30 and TRBJ1-1; unclear D gene. The CDR3 sequence is 13 residues long. Trimming cost V 1 base and J 5 bases, with 11 bases left between them. CDR1 is GTSNPN, CDR2 SVGIG, per germline (reference sequence). The CDR3 region is CAWSGQRMTEAFF. The CDR3 DNA is TGTGCCTGGAGTGGACAAAGGATGACTGAAGCTTTCTTT.

The genes are TRBV15 and TRBJ2-5; 12 bases align to TRBD2. This CDR3 is 18 amino acids long. The trim removed 5 bases at V and 2 bases at J, leaving 12 bases unmatched. Germline V gene lookup returns CDR1 LNHNV and CDR2 YYDKDF (reference sequence). The CDR3 DNA reads TGTGCCACCAGCGGTGGCACTAGCGGGAGGCGTGGACAAGAGACCCAGTACTTC. It encodes CATSGGTSGRRGQETQYF.

V is TRBV10-2 and J is TRBJ2-2, with TRBD2 identical over 8 bases. The germline gives CDR1 WSHSY, CDR2 SAAADI. The CDR3 has 13 residues. This CDR3 is CAGGPSGGGELFF. The CDR3 DNA follows: TGCGCGGGTGGTCCGAGCGGGGGCGGGGAGCTGTTTTTT.

The count of this clone is one. J is TRBJ2-7 and V is TRBV29-1; TRBD2 might be the D (6 bases). V gave up 4 bases and J gave up 3 bases, with 19 bases separating them. Germline CDR1 SQVTM, CDR2 ANQGSEA. This CDR3 is built from 15 residues. The CDR3 sequence: CSVALGLRWYYEQYF. The CDR3 DNA reads TGCAGCGTTGCCCTGGGACTCCGTTGGTACTACGAGCAGTACTTC.

The table lists this clone with a few counts. The genes are TRBV3-1 (or the pseudogene TRBV3-2) and TRBJ1-1; 7 positions match TRBD1. Looked up from germline, CDR1 is LGHDT and CDR2 is YNNKEL (reference sequence). V lost 1 base and J lost 2; bases outside the gene matches: 4. The CDR3 consists of 15 residues. The CDR3 coding sequence is TGTGCCAGCAGCCAAGCGGCAGGGGGAAACACTGAAGCTTTCTTT. As protein: CASSQAAGGNTEAFF.

The rearrangement links TRBV3-1 (or the pseudogene TRBV3-2) to TRBJ1-1; D perhaps matches TRBD1 (5 bases). The CDR3 consists of 14 residues. Germline assignment: CDR1 LGHDT and CDR2 YNNKEL (reference sequence). With 5 bases removed from V and 1 base from J, the gap between germline ends came to 11 bases. The CDR3 DNA sequence: TGTGCCAGCAGCTTAAACGACAGGAACACTGAAGCTTTCTTT. Its protein product is CASSLNDRNTEAFF.

This chain joins TRBV29-1 and TRBJ2-1, with 9 bases identical to TRBD2. This CDR3 is built from 14 residues. Trimming cost V 2 bases and J 8 bases; bases outside gene matches: 7. Per the germline V gene, CDR1 is SQVTM and CDR2 is ANQGSEA. The CDR3 coding sequence is TGCAGCGTTGAAACTAGCGGGTACTTTTATGAGCAGTTCTTC. This sequence encodes CSVETSGYFYEQFF.

The V gene is TRBV28, the J gene TRBJ1-3; unclear D gene. V was cut by 6 bases and J by 3 bases, with 9 bases left in between. CDR3 length equals 13 residues. Germline V gene sequence: CDR1 MDHEN, CDR2 SYDVKM. In nucleotides, the CDR3 is TGTGCCAGCAGAATGAGCGGTGGAAACACCATATATTTT. Its protein is CASRMSGGNTIYF.